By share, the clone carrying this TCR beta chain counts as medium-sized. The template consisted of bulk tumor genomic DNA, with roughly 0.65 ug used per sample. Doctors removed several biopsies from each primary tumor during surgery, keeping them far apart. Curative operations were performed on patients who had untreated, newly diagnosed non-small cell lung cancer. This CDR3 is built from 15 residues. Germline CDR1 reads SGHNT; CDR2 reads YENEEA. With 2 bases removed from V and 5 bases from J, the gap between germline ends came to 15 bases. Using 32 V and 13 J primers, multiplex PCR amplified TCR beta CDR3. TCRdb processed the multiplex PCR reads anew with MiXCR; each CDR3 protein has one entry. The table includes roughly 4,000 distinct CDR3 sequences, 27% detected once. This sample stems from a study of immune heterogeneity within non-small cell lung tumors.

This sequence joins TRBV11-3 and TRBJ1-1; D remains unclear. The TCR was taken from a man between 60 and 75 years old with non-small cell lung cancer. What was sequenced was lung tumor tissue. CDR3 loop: CASSLSLGGSTEAFF. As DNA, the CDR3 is TGTGCCAGCAGCTTAAGTCTGGGAGGGTCTACTGAAGCTTTCTTT.